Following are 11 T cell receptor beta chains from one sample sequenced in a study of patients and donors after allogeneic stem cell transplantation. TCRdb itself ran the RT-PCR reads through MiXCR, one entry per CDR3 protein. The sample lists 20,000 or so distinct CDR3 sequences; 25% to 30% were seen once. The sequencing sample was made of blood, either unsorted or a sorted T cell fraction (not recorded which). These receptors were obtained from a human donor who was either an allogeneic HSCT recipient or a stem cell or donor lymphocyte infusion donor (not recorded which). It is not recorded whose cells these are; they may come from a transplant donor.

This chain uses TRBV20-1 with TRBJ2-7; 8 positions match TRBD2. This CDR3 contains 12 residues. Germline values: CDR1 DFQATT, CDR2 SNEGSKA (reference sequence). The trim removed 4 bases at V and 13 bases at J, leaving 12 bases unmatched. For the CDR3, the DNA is TGCAGTGCTACAATATCGGGAGGGCTAAAATACTTC. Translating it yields CSATISGGLKYF.

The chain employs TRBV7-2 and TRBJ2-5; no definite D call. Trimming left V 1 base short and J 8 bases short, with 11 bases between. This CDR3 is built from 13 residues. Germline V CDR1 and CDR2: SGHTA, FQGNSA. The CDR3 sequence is CASSLGAGGTQYF. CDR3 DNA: TGTGCCAGCAGCTTAGGCGCCGGTGGTACCCAGTACTTC.

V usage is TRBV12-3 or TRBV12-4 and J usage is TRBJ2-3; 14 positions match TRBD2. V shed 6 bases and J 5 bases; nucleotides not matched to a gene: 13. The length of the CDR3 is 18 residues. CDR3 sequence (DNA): TGTGCCAGCAGGACACTCCCCGGGACTAGCGGGGGAATAGATACGCAGTATTTT. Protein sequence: CASRTLPGTSGGIDTQYF.

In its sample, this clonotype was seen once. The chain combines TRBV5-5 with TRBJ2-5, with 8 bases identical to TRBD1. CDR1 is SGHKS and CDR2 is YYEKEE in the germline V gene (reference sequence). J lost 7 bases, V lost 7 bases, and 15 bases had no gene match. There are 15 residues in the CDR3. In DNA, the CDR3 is TGTGCCAGCCATCACCCGAGGACAGGGATCGGGACCCAGTACTTC. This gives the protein CASHHPRTGIGTQYF.

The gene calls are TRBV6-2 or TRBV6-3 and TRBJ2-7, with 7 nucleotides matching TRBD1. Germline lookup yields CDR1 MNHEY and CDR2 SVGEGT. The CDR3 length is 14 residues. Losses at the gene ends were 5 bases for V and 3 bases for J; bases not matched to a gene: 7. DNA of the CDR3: TGTGCCAGCAGTCAACGACAGGGCTACTACGAGCAGTACTTC. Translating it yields CASSQRQGYYEQYF.

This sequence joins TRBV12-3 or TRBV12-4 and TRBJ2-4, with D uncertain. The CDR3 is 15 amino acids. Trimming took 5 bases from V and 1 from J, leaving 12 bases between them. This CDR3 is CASSPPSGAKNIQYF. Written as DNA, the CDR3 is TGTGCCAGCAGTCCCCCCTCTGGGGCCAAAAACATTCAGTACTTC.

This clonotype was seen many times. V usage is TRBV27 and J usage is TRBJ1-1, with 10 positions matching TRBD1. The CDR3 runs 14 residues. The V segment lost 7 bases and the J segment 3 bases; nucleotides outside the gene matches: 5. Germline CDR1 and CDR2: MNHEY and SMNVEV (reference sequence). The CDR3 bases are TGTGCCAGCACCGGGACAGGGGCGTACACTGAAGCTTTCTTT. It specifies CASTGTGAYTEAFF.

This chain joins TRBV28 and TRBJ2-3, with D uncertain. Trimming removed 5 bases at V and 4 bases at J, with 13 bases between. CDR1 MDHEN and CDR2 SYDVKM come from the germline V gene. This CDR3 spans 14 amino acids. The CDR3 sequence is CASSRSLRADTQYF. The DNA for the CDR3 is TGTGCCAGCAGTCGTTCCCTTCGGGCAGATACGCAGTATTTT.

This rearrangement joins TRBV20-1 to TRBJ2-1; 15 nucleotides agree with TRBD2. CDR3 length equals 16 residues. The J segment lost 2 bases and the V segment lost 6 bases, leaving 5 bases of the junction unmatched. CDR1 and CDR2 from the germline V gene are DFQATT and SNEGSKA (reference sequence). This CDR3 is CSAPGTSGGTYNEQFF. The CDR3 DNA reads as TGCAGTGCCCCGGGGACTAGCGGGGGGACCTACAATGAGCAGTTCTTC.

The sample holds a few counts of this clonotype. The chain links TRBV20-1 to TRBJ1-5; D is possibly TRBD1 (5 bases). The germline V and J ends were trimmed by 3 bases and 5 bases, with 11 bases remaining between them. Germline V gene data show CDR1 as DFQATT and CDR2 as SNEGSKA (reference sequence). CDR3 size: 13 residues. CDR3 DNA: TGCAGTGCTAGGTCGTGGGGGGATCAGCCCCAGCATTTT. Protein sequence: CSARSWGDQPQHF.

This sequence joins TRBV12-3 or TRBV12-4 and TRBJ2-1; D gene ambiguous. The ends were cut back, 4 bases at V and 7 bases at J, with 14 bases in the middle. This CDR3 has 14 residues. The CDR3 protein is CASSSSPWPNEQFF. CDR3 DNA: TGTGCCAGCAGTTCGAGCCCTTGGCCGAATGAGCAGTTCTTC.